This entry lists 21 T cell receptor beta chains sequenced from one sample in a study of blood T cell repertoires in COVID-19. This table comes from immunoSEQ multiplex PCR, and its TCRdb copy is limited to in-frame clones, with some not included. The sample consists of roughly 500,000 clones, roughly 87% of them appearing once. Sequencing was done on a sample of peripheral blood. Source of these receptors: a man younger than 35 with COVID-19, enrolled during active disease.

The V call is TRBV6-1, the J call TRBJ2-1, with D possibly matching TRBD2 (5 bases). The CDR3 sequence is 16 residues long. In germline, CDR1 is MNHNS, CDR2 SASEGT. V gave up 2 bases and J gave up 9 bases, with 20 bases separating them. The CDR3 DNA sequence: TGTGCCAGCAGTGAATTGGTAGGAACCAGGAGCGGTGAGCAGTTCTTC. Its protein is CASSELVGTRSGEQFF.

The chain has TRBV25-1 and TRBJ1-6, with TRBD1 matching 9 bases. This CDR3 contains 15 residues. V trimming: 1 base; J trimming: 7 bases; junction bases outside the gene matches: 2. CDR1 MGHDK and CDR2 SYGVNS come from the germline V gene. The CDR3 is CASSEWDRENSPLHF. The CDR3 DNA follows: TGTGCCAGCAGTGAATGGGACAGGGAGAATTCACCCCTCCACTTT.

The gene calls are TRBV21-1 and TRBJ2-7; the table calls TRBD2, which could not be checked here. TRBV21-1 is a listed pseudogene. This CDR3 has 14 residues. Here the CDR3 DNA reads TGTGCCAGCAGCAAAGGTGGAGGGTCGTACGAGCAGTACTTC. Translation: CASSKGGGSYEQYF.

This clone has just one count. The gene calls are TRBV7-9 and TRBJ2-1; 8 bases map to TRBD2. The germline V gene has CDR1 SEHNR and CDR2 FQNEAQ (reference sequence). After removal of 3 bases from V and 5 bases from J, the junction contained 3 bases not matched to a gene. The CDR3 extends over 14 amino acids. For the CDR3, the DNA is TGTGCCAGCAGCTTGCGGGAGGCTAACAATGAGCAGTTCTTC. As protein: CASSLREANNEQFF.

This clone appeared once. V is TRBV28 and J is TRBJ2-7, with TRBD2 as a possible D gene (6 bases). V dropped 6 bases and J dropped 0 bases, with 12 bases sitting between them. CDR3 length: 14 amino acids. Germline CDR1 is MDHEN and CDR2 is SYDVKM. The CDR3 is CASSWETSSYEQYF. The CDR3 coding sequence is TGTGCCAGCAGCTGGGAGACTAGCTCCTACGAGCAGTACTTC.

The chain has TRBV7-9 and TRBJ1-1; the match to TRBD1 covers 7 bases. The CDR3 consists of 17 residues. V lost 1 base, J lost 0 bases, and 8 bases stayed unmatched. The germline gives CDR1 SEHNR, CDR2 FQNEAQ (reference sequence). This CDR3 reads CASSLEGQGGMNTEAFF. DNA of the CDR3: TGTGCCAGCAGCTTAGAGGGTCAGGGGGGCATGAACACTGAAGCTTTCTTT.

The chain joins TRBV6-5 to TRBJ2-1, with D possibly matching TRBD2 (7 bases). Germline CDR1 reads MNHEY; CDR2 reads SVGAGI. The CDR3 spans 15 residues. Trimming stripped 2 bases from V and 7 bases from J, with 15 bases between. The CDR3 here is CASSYPLGGRNEQFF. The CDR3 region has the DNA TGTGCCAGCAGTTACCCGCTGGGGGGGCGAAATGAGCAGTTCTTC.

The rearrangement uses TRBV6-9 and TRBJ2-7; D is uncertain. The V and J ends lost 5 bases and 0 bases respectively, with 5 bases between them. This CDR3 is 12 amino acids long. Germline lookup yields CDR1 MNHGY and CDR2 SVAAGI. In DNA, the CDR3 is TGTGCCAGCAGTCACGGCTCCTACGAGCAGTACTTC. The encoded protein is CASSHGSYEQYF.

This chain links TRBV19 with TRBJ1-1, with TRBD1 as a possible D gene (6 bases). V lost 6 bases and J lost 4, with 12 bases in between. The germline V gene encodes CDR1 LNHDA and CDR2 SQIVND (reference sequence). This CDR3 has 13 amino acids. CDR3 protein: CASSRTGFTEAFF. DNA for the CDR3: TGTGCCAGTAGCCGAACAGGGTTCACTGAAGCTTTCTTT.

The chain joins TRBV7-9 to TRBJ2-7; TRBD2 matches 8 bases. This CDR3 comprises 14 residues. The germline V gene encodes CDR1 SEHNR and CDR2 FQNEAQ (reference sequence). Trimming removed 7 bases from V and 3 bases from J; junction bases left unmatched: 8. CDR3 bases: TGTGCCAGCAACGAACTAGCGGCAGGCTACGAGCAGTACTTC. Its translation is CASNELAAGYEQYF.

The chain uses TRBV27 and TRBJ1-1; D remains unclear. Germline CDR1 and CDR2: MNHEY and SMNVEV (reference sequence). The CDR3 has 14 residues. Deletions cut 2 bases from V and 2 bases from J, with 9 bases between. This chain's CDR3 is CASSLQVDNTEAFF. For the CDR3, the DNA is TGTGCCAGCAGTTTACAGGTCGACAACACTGAAGCTTTCTTT.

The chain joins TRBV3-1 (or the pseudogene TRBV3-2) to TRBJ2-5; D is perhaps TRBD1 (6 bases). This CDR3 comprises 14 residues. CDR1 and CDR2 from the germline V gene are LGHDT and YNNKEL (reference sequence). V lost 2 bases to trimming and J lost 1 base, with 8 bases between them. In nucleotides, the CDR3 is TGTGCCAGCAGCCAAACAGGGACCCAAGAGACCCAGTACTTC. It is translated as CASSQTGTQETQYF.

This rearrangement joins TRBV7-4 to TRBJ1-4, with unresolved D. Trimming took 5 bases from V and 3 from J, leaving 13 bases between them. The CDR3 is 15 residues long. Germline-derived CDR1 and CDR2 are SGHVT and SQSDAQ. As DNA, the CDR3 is TGTGCCAGCAGCCGGCGGTGGAGGCCTAATGAAAAACTGTTTTTT. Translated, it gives CASSRRWRPNEKLFF.

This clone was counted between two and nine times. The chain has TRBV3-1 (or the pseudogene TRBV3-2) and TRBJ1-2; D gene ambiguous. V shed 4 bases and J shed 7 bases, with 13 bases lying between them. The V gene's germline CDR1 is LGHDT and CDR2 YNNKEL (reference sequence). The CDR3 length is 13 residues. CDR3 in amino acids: CASSPQRSGGYTF. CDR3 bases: TGTGCCAGCAGCCCCCAGCGGTCAGGTGGCTACACCTTC.

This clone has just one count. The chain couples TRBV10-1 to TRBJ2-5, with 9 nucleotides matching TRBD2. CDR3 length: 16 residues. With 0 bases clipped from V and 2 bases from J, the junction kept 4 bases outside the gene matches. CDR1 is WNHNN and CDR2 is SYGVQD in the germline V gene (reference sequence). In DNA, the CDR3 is TGCGCCAGCAGTGAGTCGGTGACTAGCGGACAAGAGACCCAGTACTTC. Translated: CASSESVTSGQETQYF.

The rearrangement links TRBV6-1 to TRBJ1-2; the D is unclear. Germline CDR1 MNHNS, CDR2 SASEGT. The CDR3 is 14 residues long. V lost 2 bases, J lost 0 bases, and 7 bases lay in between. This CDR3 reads CASSEQLPNYGYTF. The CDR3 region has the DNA TGTGCCAGCAGTGAACAGTTACCTAACTATGGCTACACCTTC.

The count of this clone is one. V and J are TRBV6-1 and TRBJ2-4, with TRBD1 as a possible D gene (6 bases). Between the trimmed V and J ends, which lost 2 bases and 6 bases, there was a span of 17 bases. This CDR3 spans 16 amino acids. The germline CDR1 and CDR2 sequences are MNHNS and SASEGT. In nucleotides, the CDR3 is TGTGCCAGCAGTGAATTATTTGGGGGACACCTAAACATTCAGTACTTC. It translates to CASSELFGGHLNIQYF.

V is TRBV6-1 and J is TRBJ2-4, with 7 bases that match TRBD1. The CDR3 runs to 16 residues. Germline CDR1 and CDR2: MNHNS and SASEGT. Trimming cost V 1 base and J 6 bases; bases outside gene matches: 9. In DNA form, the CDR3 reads TGTGCCAGCAGTGAAGGAGTAGGGACAGTAAGAAACATTCAGTACTTC. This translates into CASSEGVGTVRNIQYF.

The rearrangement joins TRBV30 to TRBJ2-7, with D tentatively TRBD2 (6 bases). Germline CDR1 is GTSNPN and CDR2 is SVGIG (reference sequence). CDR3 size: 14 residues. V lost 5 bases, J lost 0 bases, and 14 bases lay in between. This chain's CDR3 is CAWSGTPSSYEQYF. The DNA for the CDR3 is TGTGCCTGGTCTGGGACTCCTAGCTCCTACGAGCAGTACTTC. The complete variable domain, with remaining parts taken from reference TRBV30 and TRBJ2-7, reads SQTIHQWPATLVQPVGSPLSLECTVEGTSNPNLYWYRQAAGRGLQLLFYSVGIGQISSEVPQNLSASRPQDRQFILSSKKLLLSDSGFYLCAWSGTPSSYEQYFGPGTRLTVT.

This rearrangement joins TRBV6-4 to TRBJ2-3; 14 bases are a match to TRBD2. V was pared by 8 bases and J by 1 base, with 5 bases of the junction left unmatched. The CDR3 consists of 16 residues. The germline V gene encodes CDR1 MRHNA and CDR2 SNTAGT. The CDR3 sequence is CASSSGLAGGTDTQYF. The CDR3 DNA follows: TGTGCCAGCTCTTCGGGACTAGCGGGGGGCACAGATACGCAGTATTTT.

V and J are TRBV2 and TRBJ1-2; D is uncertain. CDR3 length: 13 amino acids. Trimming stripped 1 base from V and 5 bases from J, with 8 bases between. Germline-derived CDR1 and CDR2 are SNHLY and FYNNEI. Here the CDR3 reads CASSEVQFYGYTF. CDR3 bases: TGTGCCAGCAGTGAAGTACAGTTTTATGGCTACACCTTC.